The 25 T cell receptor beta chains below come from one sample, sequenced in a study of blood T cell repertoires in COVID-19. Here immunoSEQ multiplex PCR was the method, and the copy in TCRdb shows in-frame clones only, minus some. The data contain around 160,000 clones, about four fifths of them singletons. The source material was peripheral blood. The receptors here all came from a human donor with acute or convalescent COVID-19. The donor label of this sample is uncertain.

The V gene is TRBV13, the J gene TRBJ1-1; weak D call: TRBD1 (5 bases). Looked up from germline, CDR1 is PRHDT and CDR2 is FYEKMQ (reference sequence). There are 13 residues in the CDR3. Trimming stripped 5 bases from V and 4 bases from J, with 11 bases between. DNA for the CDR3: TGTGCCAGCAGCCTGCGTGGGGCCACTGAAGCTTTCTTT. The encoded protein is CASSLRGATEAFF. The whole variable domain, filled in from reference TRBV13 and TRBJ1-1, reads AAGVIQSPRHLIKEKRETATLKCYPIPRHDTVYWYQQGPGQDPQFLISFYEKMQSDKGSIPDRFSAQQFSDYHSELNMSSLELGDSALYFCASSLRGATEAFFGQGTRLTVV.

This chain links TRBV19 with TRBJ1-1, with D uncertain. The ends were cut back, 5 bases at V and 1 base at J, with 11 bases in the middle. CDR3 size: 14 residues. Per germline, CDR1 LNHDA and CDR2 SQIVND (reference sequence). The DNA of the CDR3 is TGTGCCAGTAGTTTCTCAGTTCCGAACACTGAAGCTTTCTTT. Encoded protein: CASSFSVPNTEAFF.

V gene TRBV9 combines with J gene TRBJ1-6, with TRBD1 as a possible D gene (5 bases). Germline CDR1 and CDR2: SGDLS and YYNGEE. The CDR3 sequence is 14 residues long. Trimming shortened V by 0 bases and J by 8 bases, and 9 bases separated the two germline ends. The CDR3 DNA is TGTGCCAGCAGCGTAGGGGGCAGTGATTCACCCCTCCACTTT. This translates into CASSVGGSDSPLHF.

The CDR3 sequence is CASSLGGQNTNYGYTF. CDR3 nucleotides: TGCGCCAGCAGCTTGGGTGGACAGAACACTAACTATGGCTACACCTTC. The chain uses TRBV5-1 and TRBJ1-2, with D possibly being TRBD1 (6 bases). Trimming cost V 0 bases and J 0 bases, with 12 bases left between them. The germline gives CDR1 SGHRS, CDR2 YFSETQ. The CDR3 consists of 16 residues. Drawing the rest from reference TRBV5-1 and TRBJ1-2, the complete variable domain is KAGVTQTPRYLIKTRGQQVTLSCSPISGHRSVSWYQQTPGQGLQFLFEYFSETQRNKGNFPGRFSGRQFSNSRSEMNVSTLELGDSALYLCASSLGGQNTNYGYTFGSGTRLTVV.

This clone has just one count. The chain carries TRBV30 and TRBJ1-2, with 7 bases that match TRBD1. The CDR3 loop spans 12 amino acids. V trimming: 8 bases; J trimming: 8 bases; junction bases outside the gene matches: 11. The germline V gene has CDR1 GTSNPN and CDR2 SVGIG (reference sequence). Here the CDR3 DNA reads TGTGCCGCGGATAGAGGGGGCGGCGGCTACACCTTC. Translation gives CAADRGGGGYTF.

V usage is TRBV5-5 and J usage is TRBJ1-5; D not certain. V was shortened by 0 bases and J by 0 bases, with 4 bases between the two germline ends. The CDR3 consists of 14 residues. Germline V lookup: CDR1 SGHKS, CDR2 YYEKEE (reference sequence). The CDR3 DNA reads TGTGCCAGCAGCTTGGATTATAGCAATCAGCCCCAGCATTTT. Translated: CASSLDYSNQPQHF.

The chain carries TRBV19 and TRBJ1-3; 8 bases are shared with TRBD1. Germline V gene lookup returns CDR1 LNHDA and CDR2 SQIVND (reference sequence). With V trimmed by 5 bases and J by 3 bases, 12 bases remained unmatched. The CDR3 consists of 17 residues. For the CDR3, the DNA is TGTGCCAGTAGTCCCTGGGGGCAGGGGGCTTTTGGAAACACCATATATTTT. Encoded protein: CASSPWGQGAFGNTIYF.

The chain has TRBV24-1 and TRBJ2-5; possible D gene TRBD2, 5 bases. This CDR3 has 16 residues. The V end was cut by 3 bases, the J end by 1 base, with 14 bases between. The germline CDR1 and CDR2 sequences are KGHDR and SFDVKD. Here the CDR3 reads CATSDTPTTSQETQYF. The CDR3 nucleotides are TGTGCCACCAGTGATACCCCGACTACTTCCCAAGAGACCCAGTACTTC.

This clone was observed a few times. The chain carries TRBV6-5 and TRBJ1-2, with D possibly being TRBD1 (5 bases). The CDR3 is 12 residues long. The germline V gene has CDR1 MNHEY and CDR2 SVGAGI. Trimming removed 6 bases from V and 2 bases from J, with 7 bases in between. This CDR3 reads CASRRGNYGYTF. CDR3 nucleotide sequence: TGTGCCAGCAGAAGGGGAAACTATGGCTACACCTTC.

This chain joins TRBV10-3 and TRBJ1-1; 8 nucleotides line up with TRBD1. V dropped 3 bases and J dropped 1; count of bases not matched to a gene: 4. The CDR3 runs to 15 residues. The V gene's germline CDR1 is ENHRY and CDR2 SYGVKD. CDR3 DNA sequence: TGTGCCATCAGTGACACGGGACAGGCGAACACTGAAGCTTTCTTT. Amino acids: CAISDTGQANTEAFF.

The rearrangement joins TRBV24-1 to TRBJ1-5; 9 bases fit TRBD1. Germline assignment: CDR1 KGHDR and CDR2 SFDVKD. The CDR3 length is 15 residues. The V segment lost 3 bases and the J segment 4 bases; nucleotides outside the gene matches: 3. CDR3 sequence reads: CATSDQTGGNQPQHF. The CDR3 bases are TGTGCCACCAGTGATCAGACAGGGGGTAATCAGCCCCAGCATTTT.

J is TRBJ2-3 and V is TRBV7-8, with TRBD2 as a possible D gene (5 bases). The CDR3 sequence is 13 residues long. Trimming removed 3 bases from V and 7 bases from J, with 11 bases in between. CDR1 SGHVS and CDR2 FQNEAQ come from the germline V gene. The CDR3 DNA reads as TGTGCCAGCAGCTTTCAGGACTTCAATACGCAGTATTTT. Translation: CASSFQDFNTQYF.

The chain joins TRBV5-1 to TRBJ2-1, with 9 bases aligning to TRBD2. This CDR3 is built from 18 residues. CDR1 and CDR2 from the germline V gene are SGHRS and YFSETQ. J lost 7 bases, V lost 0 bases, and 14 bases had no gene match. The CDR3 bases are TGCGCCAGCAGCTTGGCGCTAGCGGGGACTACACTGGGGAATGAGCAGTTCTTC. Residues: CASSLALAGTTLGNEQFF.

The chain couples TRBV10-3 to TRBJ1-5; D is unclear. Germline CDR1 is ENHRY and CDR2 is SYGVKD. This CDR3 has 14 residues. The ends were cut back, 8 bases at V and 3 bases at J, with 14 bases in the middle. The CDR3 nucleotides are TGTGCCATCCCCTGTAGATGTTTCAATCAGCCCCAGCATTTT. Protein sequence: CAIPCRCFNQPQHF.

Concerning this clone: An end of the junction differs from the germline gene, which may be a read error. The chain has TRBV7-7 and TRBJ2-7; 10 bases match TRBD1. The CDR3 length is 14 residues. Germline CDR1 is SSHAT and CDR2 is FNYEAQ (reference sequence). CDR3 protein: CASSPTGGEAEQYF. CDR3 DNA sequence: TGTGCTAGCAGCCCGACAGGGGGCGAGGCCGAGCAGTACTTC.

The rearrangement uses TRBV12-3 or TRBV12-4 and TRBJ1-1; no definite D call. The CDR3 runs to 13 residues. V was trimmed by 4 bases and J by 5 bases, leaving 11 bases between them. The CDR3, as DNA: TGTGCCAGCAGTTACTACCTCCGGACTGAAGCTTTCTTT. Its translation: CASSYYLRTEAFF.

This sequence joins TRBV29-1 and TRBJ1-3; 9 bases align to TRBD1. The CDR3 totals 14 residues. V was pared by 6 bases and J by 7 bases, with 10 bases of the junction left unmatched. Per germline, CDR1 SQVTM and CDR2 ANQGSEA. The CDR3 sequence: CSVQRGTGTNTIYF. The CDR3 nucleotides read TGCAGCGTCCAAAGGGGGACAGGGACCAACACCATATATTTT.

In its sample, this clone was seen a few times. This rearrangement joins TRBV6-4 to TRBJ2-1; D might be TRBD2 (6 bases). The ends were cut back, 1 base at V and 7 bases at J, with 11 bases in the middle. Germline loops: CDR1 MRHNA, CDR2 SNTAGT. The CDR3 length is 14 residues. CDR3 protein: CASSDYGGLNEQFF. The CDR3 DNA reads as TGTGCCAGCAGTGACTACGGGGGTTTGAATGAGCAGTTCTTC.

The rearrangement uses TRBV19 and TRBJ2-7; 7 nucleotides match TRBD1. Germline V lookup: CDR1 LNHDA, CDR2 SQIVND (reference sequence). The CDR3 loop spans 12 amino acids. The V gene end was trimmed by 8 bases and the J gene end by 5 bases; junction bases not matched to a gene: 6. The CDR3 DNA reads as TGTGCCAGTGGGGACAGAAGGAACGAGCAGTACTTC. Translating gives CASGDRRNEQYF.

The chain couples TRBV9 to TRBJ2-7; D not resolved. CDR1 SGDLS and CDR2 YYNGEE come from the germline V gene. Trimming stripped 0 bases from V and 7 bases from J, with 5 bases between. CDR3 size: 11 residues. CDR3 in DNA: TGTGCCAGCAGCGTAGCGGTGGAGCAGTACGTC. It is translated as CASSVAVEQYV.

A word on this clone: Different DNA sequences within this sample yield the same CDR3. The CDR3, as DNA: TGTGCCAGCAGCGACAGGGGAGGTCAGCCCCAGCATTTT. It specifies CASSDRGGQPQHF. V and J are TRBV27 and TRBJ1-5; 8 nucleotides align to TRBD1. V shed 6 bases, J shed 6 bases, and the junction held 4 bases outside the gene matches. This CDR3 comprises 13 residues. From germline, CDR1 is MNHEY and CDR2 SMNVEV (reference sequence).

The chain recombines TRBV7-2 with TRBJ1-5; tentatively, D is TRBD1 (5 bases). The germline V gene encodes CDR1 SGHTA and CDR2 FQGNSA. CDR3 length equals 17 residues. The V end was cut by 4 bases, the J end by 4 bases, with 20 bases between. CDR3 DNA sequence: TGTGCCAGCAGCTCCCGGACTCTGCTTGGGGGGAATCAGCCCCAGCATTTT. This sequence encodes CASSSRTLLGGNQPQHF.

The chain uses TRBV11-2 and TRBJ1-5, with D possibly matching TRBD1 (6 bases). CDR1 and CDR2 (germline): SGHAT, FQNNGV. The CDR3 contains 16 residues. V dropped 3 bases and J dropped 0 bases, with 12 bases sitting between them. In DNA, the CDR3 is TGTGCCAGCAGCTTGGGCAGGGGCCTTAGCAATCAGCCCCAGCATTTT. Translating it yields CASSLGRGLSNQPQHF.

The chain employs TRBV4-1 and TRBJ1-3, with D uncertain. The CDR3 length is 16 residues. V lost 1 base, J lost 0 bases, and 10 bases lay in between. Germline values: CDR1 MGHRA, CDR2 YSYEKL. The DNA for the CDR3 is TGCGCCAGCAGCCAAGCGACGGGAAGCTCTGGAAACACCATATATTTT. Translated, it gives CASSQATGSSGNTIYF.

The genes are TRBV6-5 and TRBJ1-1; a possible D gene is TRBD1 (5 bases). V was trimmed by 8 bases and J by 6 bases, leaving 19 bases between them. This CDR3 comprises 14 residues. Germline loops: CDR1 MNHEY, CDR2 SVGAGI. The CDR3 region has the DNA TGTGCCAGCCGATTCGGCGGGGGAACCCCTGAAGCTTTCTTT. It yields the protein CASRFGGGTPEAFF.